This T cell receptor beta chain came from a study of blood T cell repertoires in COVID-19. Study information: The analysed material was cDNA or gDNA that came from T cells, B-cell-depleted T cells, or PBMCs.

From germline, CDR1 is SNHLY and CDR2 FYNNEI. The CDR3 runs to 16 residues. As for this clone: Compared with germline, one end of the junction differs, possibly owing to a read error.

Per the study methods: The assay estimated nucleated cells by amplifying reference gene primers. Only in-frame clones appear in the TCRdb table, and some are missing; sequencing was by immunoSEQ multiplex PCR. That table furnishes V, J and clone size, whereas the DNA furnished D and trimming. The sample contains over 300,000 clones, around 87% of which appear only once. The chain joins TRBV2 to TRBJ2-2; 9 bases agree with TRBD2. This clonotype was sampled from a man aged 18 to 29 with active or convalescent COVID-19. The sequenced sample consisted of peripheral blood. CDR3 in DNA: TGTGCCCGCAGTGCCGGGCGGGGGGGCCGTACCGGGGAGCTGTTTTTT. Translation gives CARSAGRGGRTGELFF.